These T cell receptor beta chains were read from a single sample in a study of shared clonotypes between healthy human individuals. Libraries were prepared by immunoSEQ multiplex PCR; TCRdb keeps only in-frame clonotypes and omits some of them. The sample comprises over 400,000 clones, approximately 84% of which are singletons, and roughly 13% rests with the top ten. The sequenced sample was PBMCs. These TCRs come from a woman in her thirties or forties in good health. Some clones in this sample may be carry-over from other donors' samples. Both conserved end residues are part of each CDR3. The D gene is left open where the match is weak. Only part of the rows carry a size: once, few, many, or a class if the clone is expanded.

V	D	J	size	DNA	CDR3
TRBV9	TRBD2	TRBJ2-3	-	TGTGCCAGCAGCGTAGCGGCGGGAGTCTTGGGAGATACGCAGTATTTT	CASSVAAGVLGDTQYF
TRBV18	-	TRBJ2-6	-	TGTGCCAGCTCACCACCGCCAGGTTTGCCCCTGCCTTCTGGGGCCAACGTCCTGACTTTC	CASSPPPGLPLPSGANVLTF
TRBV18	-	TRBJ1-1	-	TGTGCCAGCTCACTCGGGTGGAACACTGAAGCTTTCTTT	CASSLGWNTEAFF
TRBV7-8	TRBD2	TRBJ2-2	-	TGTGCCAGCAGCCCCGGACTAGCGGGAGGCACCGGGGAGCTGTTTTTT	CASSPGLAGGTGELFF
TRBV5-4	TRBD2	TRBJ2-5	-	TGTGCCAGCAGCACCGGGGGGGGCCAAGTACAAGAGACCCAGTACTTC	CASSTGGGQVQETQYF
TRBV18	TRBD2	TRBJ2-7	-	TGTGCCAGCTCACCACCGACTAGCGGGAGGAGCGAGCAGTACTTC	CASSPPTSGRSEQYF
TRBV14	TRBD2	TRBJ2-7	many	TGTGCCAGCAGCCAAGTAGGGACTAGCGGGAGGTACGAGCAGTACTTC	CASSQVGTSGRYEQYF
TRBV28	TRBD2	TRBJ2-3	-	TGTGCCAGCAGTTTAAGGGGCGGGAGGGCCGGTGATACGCAGTATTTT	CASSLRGGRAGDTQYF
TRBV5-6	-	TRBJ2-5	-	TGTGCCAGCAGCGAATTTTCCGGGCCCGTGGGGGAGACCCAGTACTTC	CASSEFSGPVGETQYF
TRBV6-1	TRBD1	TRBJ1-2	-	TGTGCCAGCAGTCCACAGGGGAGGGATGGCTACACCTTC	CASSPQGRDGYTF
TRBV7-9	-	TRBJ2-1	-	TGTGCCAGCAGCGGGGGCCTCCACAATGAGCAGTTCTTC	CASSGGLHNEQFF
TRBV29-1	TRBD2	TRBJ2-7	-	TGCAGCGTTGGGGCGGGGGACGAGCAGTACTTC	CSVGAGDEQYF
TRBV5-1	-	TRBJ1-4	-	TGCGCCAGCAGCTTGGAAAGCGGACAGCTTAATGAAAAACTGTTTTTT	CASSLESGQLNEKLFF
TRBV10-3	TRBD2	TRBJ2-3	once	TGTGCCATCAGTGACCTAGCGGGAAGGGGACAAGATACGCAGTATTTT	CAISDLAGRGQDTQYF
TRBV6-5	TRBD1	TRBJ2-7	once	TGTGCCAGCAGCCGCCCCGGGACAGCTTCCTACGAGCAGTACTTC	CASSRPGTASYEQYF